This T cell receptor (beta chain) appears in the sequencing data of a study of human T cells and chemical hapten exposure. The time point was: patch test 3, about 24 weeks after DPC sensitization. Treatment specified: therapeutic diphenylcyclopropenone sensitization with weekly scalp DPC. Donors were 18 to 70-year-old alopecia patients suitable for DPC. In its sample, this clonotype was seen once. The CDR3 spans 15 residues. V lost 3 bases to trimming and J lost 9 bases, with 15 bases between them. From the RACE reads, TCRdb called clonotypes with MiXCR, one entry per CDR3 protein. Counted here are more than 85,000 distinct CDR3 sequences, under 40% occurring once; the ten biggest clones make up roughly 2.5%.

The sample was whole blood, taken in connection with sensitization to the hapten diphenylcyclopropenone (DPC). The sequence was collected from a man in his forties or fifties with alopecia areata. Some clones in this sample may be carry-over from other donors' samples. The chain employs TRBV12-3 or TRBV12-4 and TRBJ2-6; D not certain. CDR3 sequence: CASSFRQSYDNVLTF. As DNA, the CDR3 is TGTGCCAGCAGTTTTCGGCAGTCTTATGACAACGTCCTGACTTTC.